This T cell receptor beta chain was recorded in a study of cytomegalovirus exposure and HLA in healthy donors. Study outcomes and limitations: A reported reduction in N-insertions relative to the roughly 700-donor mean was seen in an Asian-associated ancestry cluster in a later analysis. The likely explanation for a cluster of highly shared sequence variants was sequencing artifact. Later analysis found that TCR beta chains associated with HLA were more clonally expanded than other, equally common chains. A list of 150 to 200 TCR beta chains associated with cytomegalovirus was given.

Both 60 Vbeta primers and 13 Jbeta primers went into the PCR. Generated by immunoSEQ multiplex PCR, the TCRdb table keeps only in-frame clones and is missing some. The profile covers about 270,000 clones, with roughly 70% appearing a single time and 2% to 2.5% taken by the ten largest. The V gene's germline CDR1 is SGHTA and CDR2 FQGNSA. CDR3 length: 14 residues. Trimming took off 3 bases at V and 4 bases at J, with 11 bases between the two ends. For this clone: The antigen remains unidentified.

The sequenced sample consisted of PBMCs. This clonotype was sampled from a female donor in good health and CMV-seronegative. This chain connects TRBV7-2 to TRBJ2-3, with D possibly matching TRBD2 (6 bases). The DNA of the CDR3 is TGTGCCAGCAGCTTCGGGGGAGACGCAGATACGCAGTATTTT. It encodes CASSFGGDADTQYF.